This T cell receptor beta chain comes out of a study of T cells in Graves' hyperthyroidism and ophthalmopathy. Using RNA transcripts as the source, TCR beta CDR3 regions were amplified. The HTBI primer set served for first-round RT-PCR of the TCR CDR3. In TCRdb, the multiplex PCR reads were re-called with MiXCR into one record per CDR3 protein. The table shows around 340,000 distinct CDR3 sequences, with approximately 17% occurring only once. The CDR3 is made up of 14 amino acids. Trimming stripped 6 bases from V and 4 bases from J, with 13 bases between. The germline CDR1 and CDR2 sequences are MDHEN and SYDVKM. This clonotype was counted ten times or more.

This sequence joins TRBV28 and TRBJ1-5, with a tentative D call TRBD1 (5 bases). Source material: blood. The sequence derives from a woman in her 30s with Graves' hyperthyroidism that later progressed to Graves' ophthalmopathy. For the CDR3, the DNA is TGTGCCAGCAGCTGGCGGGGGGGAAATCAGCCCCAGCATTTT. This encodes CASSWRGGNQPQHF. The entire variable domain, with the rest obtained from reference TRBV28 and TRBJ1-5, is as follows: DVKVTQSSRYLVKRTGEKVFLECVQDMDHENMFWYRQDPGLGLRLIYFSYDVKMKEKGDIPEGYSVSREKKERFSLILESASTNQTSMYLCASSWRGGNQPQHFGDGTRLSIL.